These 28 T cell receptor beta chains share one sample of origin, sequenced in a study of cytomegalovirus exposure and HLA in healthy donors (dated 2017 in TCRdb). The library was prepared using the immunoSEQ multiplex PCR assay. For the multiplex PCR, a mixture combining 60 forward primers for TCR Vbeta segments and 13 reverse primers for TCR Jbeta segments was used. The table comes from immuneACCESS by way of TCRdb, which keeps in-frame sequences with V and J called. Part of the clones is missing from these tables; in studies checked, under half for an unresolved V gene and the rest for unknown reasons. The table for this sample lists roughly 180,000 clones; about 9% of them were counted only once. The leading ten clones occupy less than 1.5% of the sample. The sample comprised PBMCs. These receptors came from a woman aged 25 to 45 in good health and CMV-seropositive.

CDR3 sequence reads: CASTLSWTNPYEQYF. Here the CDR3 DNA reads TGTGCCAGCACCCTTTCATGGACAAATCCCTACGAGCAGTACTTC. The rearrangement links TRBV27 to TRBJ2-5; possible D gene TRBD1, 5 bases. The DNA end lines up better with TRBJ2-7; the J call may be wrong. Germline V lookup: CDR1 MNHEY, CDR2 SMNVEV (reference sequence). This CDR3 has 15 amino acids.

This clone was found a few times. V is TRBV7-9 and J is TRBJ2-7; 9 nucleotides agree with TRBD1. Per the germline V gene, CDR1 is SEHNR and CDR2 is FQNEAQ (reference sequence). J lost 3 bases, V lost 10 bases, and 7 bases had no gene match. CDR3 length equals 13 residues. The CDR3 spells CAISGQGLYEQYF. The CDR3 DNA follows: TGTGCCATTTCGGGACAGGGCCTCTACGAGCAGTACTTC.

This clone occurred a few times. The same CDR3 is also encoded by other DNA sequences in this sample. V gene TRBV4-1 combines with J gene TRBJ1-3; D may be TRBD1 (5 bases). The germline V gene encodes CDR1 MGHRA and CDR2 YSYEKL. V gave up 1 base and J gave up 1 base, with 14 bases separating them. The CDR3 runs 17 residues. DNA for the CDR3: TGCGCCAGCAGCCAAGTTCGGCAGGGAGGATCTGGAAACACCATATATTTT. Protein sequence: CASSQVRQGGSGNTIYF.

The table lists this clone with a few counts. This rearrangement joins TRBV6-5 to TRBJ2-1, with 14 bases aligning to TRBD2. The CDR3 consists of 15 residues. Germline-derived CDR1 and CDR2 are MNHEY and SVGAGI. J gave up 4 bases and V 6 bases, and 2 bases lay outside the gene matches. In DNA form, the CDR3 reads TGTGCCAGCAGCTGGACTAGCGGGGGGTACAATGAGCAGTTCTTC. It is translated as CASSWTSGGYNEQFF.

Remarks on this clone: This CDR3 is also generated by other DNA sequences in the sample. The CDR3 coding sequence is TGCGCCAGCAGTTACAGCGGGAGCTCCTACAATGAGCAGTTCTTC. It encodes CASSYSGSSYNEQFF. The chain links TRBV5-1 to TRBJ2-1; 8 bases fit TRBD2. V lost 5 bases to trimming and J lost 0 bases; unmatched junction nucleotides: 4. CDR3 length: 15 amino acids. In germline, CDR1 is SGHRS, CDR2 YFSETQ.

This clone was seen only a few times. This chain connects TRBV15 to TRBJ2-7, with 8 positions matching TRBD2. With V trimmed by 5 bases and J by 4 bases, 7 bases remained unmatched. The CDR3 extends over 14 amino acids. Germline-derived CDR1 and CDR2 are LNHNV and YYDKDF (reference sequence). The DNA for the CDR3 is TGTGCCACCAGCCTAGGACTAGCCGGGTACGAGCAGTACTTC. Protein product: CATSLGLAGYEQYF.

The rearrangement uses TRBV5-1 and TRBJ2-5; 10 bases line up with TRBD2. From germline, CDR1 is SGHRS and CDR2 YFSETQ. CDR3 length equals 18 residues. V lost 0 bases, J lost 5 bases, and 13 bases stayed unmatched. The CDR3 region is CASSLGASGRSRRETQYF. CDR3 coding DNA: TGCGCCAGCAGCTTGGGGGCTAGCGGGAGATCCCGGAGGGAGACCCAGTACTTC.

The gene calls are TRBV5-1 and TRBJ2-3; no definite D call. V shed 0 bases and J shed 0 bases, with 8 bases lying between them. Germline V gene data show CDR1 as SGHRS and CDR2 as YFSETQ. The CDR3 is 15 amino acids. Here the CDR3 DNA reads TGCGCCAGCAGCTTGGCTGCGGCTAGCACAGATACGCAGTATTTT. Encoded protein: CASSLAAASTDTQYF.

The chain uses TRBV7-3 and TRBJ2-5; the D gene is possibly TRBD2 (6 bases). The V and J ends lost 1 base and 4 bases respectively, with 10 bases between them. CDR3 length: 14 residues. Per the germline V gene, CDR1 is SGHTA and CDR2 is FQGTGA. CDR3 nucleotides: TGTGCCAGCAGCTTAAATGCGGGGATAGAGACCCAGTACTTC. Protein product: CASSLNAGIETQYF.

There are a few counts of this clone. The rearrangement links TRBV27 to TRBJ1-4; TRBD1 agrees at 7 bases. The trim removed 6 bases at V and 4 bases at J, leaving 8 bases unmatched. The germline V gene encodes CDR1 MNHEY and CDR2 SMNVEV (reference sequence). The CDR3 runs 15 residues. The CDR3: CASSPTGQINEKLFF. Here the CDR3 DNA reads TGTGCCAGCAGCCCCACGGGACAGATTAATGAAAAACTGTTTTTT.

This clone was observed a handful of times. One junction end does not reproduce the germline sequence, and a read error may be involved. The CDR3 DNA follows: TGTGCCAGCAGTTACGGCAGGGAGGGCTATGGCTACCCCTTC. This encodes CASSYGREGYGYPF. The rearrangement uses TRBV6-6 and TRBJ1-2; TRBD1 might be the D (5 bases). Germline V gene sequence: CDR1 MNHNY, CDR2 SVGAGI (reference sequence). This CDR3 contains 14 residues.

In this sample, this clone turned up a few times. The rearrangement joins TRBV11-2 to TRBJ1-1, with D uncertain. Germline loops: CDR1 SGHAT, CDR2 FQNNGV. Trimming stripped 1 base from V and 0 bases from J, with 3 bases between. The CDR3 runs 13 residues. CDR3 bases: TGTGCCAGCAGCTTAGCGTTGAACACTGAAGCTTTCTTT. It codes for CASSLALNTEAFF.

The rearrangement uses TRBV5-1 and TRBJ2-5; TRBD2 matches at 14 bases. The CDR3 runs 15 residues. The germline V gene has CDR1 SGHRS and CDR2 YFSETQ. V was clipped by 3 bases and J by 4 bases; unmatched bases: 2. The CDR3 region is CASSSGLAGVETQYF. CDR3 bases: TGCGCCAGCAGCTCGGGACTAGCGGGAGTAGAGACCCAGTACTTC.

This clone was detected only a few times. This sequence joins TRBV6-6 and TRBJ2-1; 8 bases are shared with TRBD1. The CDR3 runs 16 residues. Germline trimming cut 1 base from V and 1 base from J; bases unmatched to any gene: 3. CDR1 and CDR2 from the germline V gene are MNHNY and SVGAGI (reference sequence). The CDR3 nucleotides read TGTGCCAGCAGTTACTACAGGACAGGGTCCTACAATGAGCAGTTCTTC. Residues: CASSYYRTGSYNEQFF.

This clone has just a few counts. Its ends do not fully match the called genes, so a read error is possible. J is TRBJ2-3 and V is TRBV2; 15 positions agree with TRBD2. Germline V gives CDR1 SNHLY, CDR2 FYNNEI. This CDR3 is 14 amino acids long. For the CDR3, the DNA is TGTGCCAGCGAACCGGGACTAGCGGGAGGAGGGACGGATTTT. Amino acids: CASEPGLAGGGTDF.

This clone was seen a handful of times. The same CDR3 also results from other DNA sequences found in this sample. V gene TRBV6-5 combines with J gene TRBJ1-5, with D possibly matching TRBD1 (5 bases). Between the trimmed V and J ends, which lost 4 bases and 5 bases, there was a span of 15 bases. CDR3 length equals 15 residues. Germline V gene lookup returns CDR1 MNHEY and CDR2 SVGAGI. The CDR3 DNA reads TGTGCCAGCAGTTCGGGACTTTCGGGGGATCAGCCCCAGCATTTT. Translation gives CASSSGLSGDQPQHF.

The CDR3 DNA reads TGTGCCAGCAGAACTTCCCGTACGGCTTTCTTT. It is translated as CASRTSRTAFF. The V call is TRBV2, the J call TRBJ1-1, with D uncertain. Germline V lookup: CDR1 SNHLY, CDR2 FYNNEI. V lost 6 bases to trimming and J lost 11 bases, with 13 bases between them. The CDR3 runs to 11 residues.

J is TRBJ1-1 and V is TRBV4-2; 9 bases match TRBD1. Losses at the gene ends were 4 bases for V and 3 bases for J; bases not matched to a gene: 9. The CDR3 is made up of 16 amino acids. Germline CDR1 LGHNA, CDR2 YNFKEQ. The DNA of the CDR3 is TGTGCCAGCAGCCCGACAGGGGGTGGATTGTACACTGAAGCTTTCTTT. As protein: CASSPTGGGLYTEAFF.

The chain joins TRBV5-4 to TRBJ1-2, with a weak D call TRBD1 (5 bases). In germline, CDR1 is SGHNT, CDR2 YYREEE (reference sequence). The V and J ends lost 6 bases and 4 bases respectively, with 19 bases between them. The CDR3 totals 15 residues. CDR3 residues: CASTLDRGVAYGYTF. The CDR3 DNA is TGTGCCAGCACCCTGGACCGGGGGGTGGCCTATGGCTACACCTTC. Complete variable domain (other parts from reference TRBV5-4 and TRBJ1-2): ETGVTQSPTHLIKTRGQQVTLRCSSQSGHNTVSWYQQALGQGPQFIFQYYREEENGRGNFPPRFSGLQFPNYSSELNVNALELDDSALYLCASTLDRGVAYGYTFGSGTRLTVV.

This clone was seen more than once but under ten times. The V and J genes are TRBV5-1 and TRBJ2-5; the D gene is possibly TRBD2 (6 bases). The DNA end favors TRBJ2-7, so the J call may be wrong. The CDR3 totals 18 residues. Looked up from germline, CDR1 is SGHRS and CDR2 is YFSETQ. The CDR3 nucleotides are TGCGCCAGCAGCTTGGTTGGTGGGGGAGGCCTAAATACCTACGAGCAGTACTTC. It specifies CASSLVGGGGLNTYEQYF.

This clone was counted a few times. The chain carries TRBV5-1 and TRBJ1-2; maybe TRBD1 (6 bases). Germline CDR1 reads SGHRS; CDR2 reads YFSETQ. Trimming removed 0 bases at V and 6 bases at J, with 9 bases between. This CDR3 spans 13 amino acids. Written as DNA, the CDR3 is TGCGCCAGCAGCTTGGCACAGGGAAATGGCTACACCTTC. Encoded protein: CASSLAQGNGYTF.

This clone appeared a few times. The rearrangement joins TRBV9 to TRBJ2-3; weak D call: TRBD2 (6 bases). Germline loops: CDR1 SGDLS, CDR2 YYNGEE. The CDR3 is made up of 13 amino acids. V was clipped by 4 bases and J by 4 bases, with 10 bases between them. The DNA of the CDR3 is TGTGCCAGCAGCCCCCGGGGGTCAGATACGCAGTATTTT. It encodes CASSPRGSDTQYF.

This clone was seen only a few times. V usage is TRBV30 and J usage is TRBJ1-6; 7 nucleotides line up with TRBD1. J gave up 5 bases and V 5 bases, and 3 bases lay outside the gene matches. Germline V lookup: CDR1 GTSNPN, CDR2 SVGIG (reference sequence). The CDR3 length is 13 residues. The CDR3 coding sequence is TGTGCCTGGGCGGGACAGAATAATTCACCCCTCCACTTT. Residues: CAWAGQNNSPLHF.

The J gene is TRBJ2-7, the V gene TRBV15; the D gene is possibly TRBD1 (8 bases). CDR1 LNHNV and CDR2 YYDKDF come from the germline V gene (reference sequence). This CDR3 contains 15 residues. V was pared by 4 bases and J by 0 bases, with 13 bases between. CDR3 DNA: TGTGCCACCAGCATTAACAGGGGGGGCTCCTACGAGCAGTACTTC. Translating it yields CATSINRGGSYEQYF.

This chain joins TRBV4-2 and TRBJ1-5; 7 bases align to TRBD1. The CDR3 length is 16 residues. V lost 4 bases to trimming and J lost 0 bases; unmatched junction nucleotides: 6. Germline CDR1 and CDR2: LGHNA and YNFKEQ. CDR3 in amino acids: CASSLGTALSNQPQHF. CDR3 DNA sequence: TGTGCCAGCAGCCTCGGGACAGCCCTTAGCAATCAGCCCCAGCATTTT.

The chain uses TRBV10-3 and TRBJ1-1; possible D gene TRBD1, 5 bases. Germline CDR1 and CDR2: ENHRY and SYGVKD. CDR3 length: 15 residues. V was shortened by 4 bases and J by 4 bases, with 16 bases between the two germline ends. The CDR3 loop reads CAISVPREGPTEAFF. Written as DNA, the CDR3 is TGTGCCATCAGTGTGCCGAGGGAGGGGCCCACTGAAGCTTTCTTT.

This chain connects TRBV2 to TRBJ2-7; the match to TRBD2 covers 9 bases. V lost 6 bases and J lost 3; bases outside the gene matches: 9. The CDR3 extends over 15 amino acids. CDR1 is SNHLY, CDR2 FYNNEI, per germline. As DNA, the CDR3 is TGTGCCAGCAGCGGAGGGCTAGCGGGATACTACGAGCAGTACTTC. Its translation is CASSGGLAGYYEQYF.

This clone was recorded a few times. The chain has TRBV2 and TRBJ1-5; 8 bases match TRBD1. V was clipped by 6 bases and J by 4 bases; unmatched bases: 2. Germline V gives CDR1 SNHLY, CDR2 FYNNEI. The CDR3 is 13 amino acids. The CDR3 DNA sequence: TGTGCCAGCAGGACAGGGGCAAATCAGCCCCAGCATTTT. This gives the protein CASRTGANQPQHF.